One and the same sample provided the 3 T cell receptor beta chains below, sequenced in a study of T cells after yellow fever vaccination. In TCRdb, the 5' RACE reads were re-called with MiXCR into one record per CDR3 protein. This sample has hundreds of thousands of distinct CDR3 sequences, with over 4% found just once. Sample: PBMCs, taken 5 days after the yellow fever booster vaccination. The receptors originated from a man between 18 and 29 years old who received the YFV17D yellow fever vaccine.

This clonotype was seen only a few times. CDR3: CASSIHASNSNQPQHF. The CDR3, as DNA: TGTGCCAGTAGTATTCACGCCAGTAATAGCAATCAGCCCCAGCATTTT. J is TRBJ1-5 and V is TRBV19; D unclear. The germline V gene encodes CDR1 LNHDA and CDR2 SQIVND (reference sequence). The V and J ends lost 3 bases and 0 bases respectively, with 12 bases between them. CDR3 size: 16 residues. The full variable domain, in which reference TRBV19 and TRBJ1-5 provide the parts outside the CDR3, is DGGITQSPKYLFRKEGQNVTLSCEQNLNHDAMYWYRQDPGQGLRLIYYSQIVNDFQKGDIAEGYSVSREKKESFPLTVTSAQKNPTAFYLCASSIHASNSNQPQHFGDGTRLSIL.

This clonotype came up many times. J is TRBJ1-6 and V is TRBV3-1; D ambiguous. V gave up 0 bases and J gave up 9 bases, with 12 bases separating them. CDR1 is LGHDT, CDR2 YNNKEL, per germline (reference sequence). This CDR3 has 15 amino acids. CDR3 loop: CASSQDPALGSPLHF. The DNA of the CDR3 is TGTGCCAGCAGCCAAGACCCGGCGTTGGGTTCACCCCTCCACTTT.

This clonotype was recorded at least ten times. The rearrangement uses TRBV29-1 and TRBJ1-1; no clear D. The CDR3 is made up of 13 amino acids. Germline lookup yields CDR1 SQVTM and CDR2 ANQGSEA. V gave up 0 bases and J gave up 0 bases, with 5 bases separating them. The CDR3 DNA follows: TGCAGCGTTGAAGATGGCGTGAACACTGAAGCTTTCTTT. Residues: CSVEDGVNTEAFF.